The subject of this entry is one T cell receptor beta chain. Its target is unknown. This specimen comes from a study of neurological immune-mediated disorders. Background on the study: Secondary progressive disease was present in 3, and relapsing-remitting disease in roughly 30, of the approximately 35 multiple sclerosis patients.

Findings and limits, study-wide: HTLV-1-associated myelopathy had the most TCR clonal expansion, whereas multiple sclerosis had the least (lower than in healthy controls).

V was pared by 2 bases and J by 9 bases, with 18 bases between. This CDR3 is built from 15 residues. Germline V gene data show CDR1 as SGHKS and CDR2 as YYEKEE (reference sequence). The cell input for sorted libraries was approximately 1 million, and those cells were CD4+ or CD8+ T cells. 5'RACE employing 10-nucleotide random UMIs yielded the cDNA. A single record per CDR3 protein comes from TCRdb applying MiXCR to the 5' RACE reads. The sample carries roughly 20,000 distinct CDR3 sequences, about 18% recorded once. Sequenced material: CD8+ T cells from blood. The chain is built from TRBV5-5 and TRBJ2-4, with a possible D match to TRBD2 (6 bases). The TCR sequence derives from a woman in her late teens or twenties with multiple sclerosis. The CDR3 spells CASSFLPGEDSIQYF. The CDR3 coding sequence is TGTGCCAGCAGCTTCCTGCCCGGGGAGGATAGCATTCAGTACTTC. Full variable domain (rest looked up from reference TRBV5-5 and TRBJ2-4): DAGVTQSPTHLIKTRGQQVTLRCSPISGHKSVSWYQQVLGQGPQFIFQYYEKEERGRGNFPDRFSARQFPNYSSELNVNALLLGDSALYLCASSFLPGEDSIQYFGAGTRLSVL.